This TCR beta chain was retrieved from a study of STAT5B mutations in CD4+ large granular lymphocyte leukemia. Overall study: The CDR3 'QG' motif was associated with a particular HLA allele among healthy donors. Overall study results and limits: Without putative leukemic clones, patient CD4-sorted repertoires remained more clonal than healthy CD4+ repertoires.

Worth noting for this clone: The antigen is not known.

This was a survey-level run. Sequenced by immunoSEQ multiplex PCR; TCRdb stores in-frame clones only, minus some. The sample has 25,000 to 35,000 clones; roughly 74% are singletons. CDR3 length: 13 amino acids. Trimming left V 1 base short and J 1 base short, with 4 bases between. Germline V gives CDR1 SEHNR, CDR2 FQNEAQ (reference sequence). This chain connects TRBV7-9 to TRBJ1-1; D uncertain. This TCR was sampled from a human donor in good health. The sample taken for sequencing was CD4+ T cells from blood buffy coats. This chain's CDR3 is CASSLGENTEAFF. CDR3 in DNA: TGTGCCAGCAGCTTAGGGGAGAACACTGAAGCTTTCTTT. The full variable domain, in which reference TRBV7-9 and TRBJ1-1 provide the parts outside the CDR3, is DTGVSQNPRHKITKRGQNVTFRCDPISEHNRLYWYRQTLGQGPEFLTYFQNEAQLEKSRLLSDRFSAERPKGSFSTLEIQRTEQGDSAMYLCASSLGENTEAFFGQGTRLTVV.